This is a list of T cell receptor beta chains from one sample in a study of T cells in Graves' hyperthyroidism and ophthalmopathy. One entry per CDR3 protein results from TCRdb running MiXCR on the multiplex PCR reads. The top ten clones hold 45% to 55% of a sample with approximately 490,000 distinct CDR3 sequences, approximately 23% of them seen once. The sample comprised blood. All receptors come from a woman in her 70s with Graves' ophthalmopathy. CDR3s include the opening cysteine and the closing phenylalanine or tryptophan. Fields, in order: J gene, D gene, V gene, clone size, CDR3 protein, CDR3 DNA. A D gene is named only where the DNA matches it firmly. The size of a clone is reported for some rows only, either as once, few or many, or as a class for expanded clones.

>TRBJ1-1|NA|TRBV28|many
CASSPLGLAVAFF
TGTGCCAGCAGTCCTCTCGGTCTCGCTGTAGCTTTCTTT
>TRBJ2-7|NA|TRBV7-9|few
CASSIETYEQYF
TGTGCCAGCAGTATTGAGACCTACGAGCAGTACTTC
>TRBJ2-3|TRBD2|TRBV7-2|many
CASSLGLAGGSDTQYF
TGTGCCAGCAGCCTCGGACTAGCGGGAGGTTCCGATACGCAGTATTTT
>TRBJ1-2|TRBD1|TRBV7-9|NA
CASSSEQGAYGYTF
TGTGCCAGCAGCAGCGAACAGGGGGCGTATGGCTACACCTTC
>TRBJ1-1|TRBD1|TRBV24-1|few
CATSDLDRFEAFF
TGTGCCACCAGTGACCTGGACAGGTTTGAAGCTTTCTTT
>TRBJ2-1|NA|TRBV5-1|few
CASSLSGLNEQFF
TGCGCCAGCAGCTTGTCTGGATTAAATGAGCAGTTCTTC
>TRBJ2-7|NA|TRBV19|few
CASSIRGSSYEQYF
TGTGCCAGTAGTATCCGGGGTTCATCCTACGAGCAGTACTTC
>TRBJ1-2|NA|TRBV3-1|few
CASSQQGHYGYTF
TGTGCCAGCAGCCAGCAGGGCCACTATGGCTACACCTTC
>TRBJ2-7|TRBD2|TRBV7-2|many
CASSLARGRYEQYF
TGTGCCAGCAGCTTAGCGCGGGGGAGGTACGAGCAGTACTTC
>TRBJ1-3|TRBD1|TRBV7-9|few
CASSLGQGSGNTIYF
TGTGCCAGCAGCCTGGGACAGGGGAGTGGAAACACCATATATTTT
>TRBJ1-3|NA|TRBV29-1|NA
CSVEDVGNTIYF
TGCAGCGTCGAGGATGTGGGAAACACCATATATTTT
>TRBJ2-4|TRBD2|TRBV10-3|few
CAISESSLNSAGAENIQYF
TGTGCCATCAGTGAGTCGTCGTTGAATTCGGCGGGAGCAGAAAACATTCAGTACTTC
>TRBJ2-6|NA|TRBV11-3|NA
CASSLTGTGANVLTF
TGTGCCAGCAGCTTAACAGGGACTGGGGCCAACGTCCTGACTTTC
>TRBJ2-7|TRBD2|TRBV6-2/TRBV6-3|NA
CASSMSGSSYEQYF
TGTGCCAGCAGCATGAGCGGGAGCTCCTACGAGCAGTACTTC
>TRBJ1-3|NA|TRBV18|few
CASSPVGFRKTIYF
TGTGCCAGCTCACCGGTAGGATTTCGCAAGACCATATATTTT
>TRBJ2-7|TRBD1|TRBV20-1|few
CSAPTQGSSYEQYF
TGCAGTGCGCCTACACAGGGGAGCTCCTACGAGCAGTACTTC
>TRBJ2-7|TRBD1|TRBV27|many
CASSADRGRWYYEQYF
TGTGCCAGCAGTGCAGACAGGGGAAGGTGGTACTACGAGCAGTACTTC
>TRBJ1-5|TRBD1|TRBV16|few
CASTAGQTQNQPQHF
TGTGCCAGCACCGCGGGACAGACCCAAAATCAGCCCCAGCATTTT
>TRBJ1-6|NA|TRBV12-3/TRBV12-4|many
CASSLTGRMNSPLHF
TGTGCCAGCAGTCTTACAGGGAGGATGAATTCACCCCTCCACTTT
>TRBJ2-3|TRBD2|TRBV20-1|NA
CSARGLPGNTQYF
TGCAGTGCTAGGGGACTACCCGGGAATACGCAGTATTTT
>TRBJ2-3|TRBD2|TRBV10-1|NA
CATTSGRTDTQYF
TGCGCCACCACAAGCGGGAGAACAGATACGCAGTATTTT
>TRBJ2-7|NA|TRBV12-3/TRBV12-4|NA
CASSHYLGTNYEQYF
TGTGCCAGCAGTCACTATCTCGGAACAAACTACGAGCAGTACTTC
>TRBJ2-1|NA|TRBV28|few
CASKGDMYNEQFF
TGTGCCAGCAAAGGGGACATGTACAATGAGCAGTTCTTC
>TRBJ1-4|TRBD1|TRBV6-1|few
CASSASSQGATEKLFF
TGTGCCAGCAGTGCTTCGAGTCAGGGGGCGACGGAAAAACTGTTTTTT
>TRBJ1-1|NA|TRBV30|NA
CACLPRSGTEAFF
TGTGCCTGTCTTCCTCGCTCGGGGACTGAAGCTTTCTTT
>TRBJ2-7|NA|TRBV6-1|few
CASRTGQGEQYF
TGTGCCAGTCGAACGGGTCAGGGCGAGCAGTACTTC
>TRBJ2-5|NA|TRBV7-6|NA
CASSSEAVETKETQYF
TGTGCCAGCAGCTCAGAAGCGGTGGAGACAAAAGAGACCCAGTACTTC
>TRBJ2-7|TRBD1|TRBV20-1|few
CSANDAEQGTAYEQYF
TGCAGTGCTAATGATGCAGAACAGGGGACCGCCTACGAGCAGTACTTC
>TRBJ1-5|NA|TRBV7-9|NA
CASSLTVDQPQHF
TGTGCCAGCAGCCTGACAGTGGATCAGCCCCAGCATTTT
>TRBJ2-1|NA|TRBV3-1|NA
CASSQVSNEQFF
TGTGCCAGCAGCCAAGTTAGCAATGAGCAGTTCTTC
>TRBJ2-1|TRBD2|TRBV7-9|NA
CASRASGGDNEQFF
TGTGCCAGCAGGGCTAGCGGGGGGGACAATGAGCAGTTCTTC
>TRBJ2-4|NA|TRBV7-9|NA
CASSLYGLTGHLAKNIQYF
TGTGCCAGCAGCCTCTATGGTCTAACTGGACACCTAGCCAAAAACATTCAGTACTTC
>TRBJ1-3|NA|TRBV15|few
CATSIQVSGNTIYF
TGTGCCACCAGCATTCAGGTCTCTGGAAACACCATATATTTT
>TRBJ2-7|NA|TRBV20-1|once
CSAETLNEQYF
TGCAGTGCTGAAACACTCAACGAGCAGTACTTC
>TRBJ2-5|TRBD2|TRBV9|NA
CASSARPSGGETQYF
TGTGCCAGCAGCGCGCGGCCTTCGGGGGGGGAGACCCAGTACTTC
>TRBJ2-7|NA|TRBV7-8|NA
CASSLRETSYEQYF
TGTGCCAGCAGCTTGCGAGAAACCTCCTACGAGCAGTACTTC
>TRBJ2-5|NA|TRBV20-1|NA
CSARVNQETQYF
TGCAGTGCCAGAGTCAACCAAGAGACCCAGTACTTC
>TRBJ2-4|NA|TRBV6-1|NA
CASSGILDIQYF
TGTGCCAGCAGTGGAATACTAGACATTCAGTACTTC
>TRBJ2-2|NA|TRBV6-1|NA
CASQSRSRTGELFF
TGTGCCAGCCAATCGAGGTCCCGGACCGGGGAGCTGTTTTTT
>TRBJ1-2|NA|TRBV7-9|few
CASRGGGYGYTF
TGTGCCAGCAGAGGAGGGGGGTATGGCTACACCTTC
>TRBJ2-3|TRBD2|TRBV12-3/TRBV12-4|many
CASSLDASGRRMQYF
TGTGCCAGCAGTTTGGATGCTAGCGGGAGAAGGATGCAGTATTTT
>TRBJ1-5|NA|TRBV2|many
CASSVDVYNQPQHF
TGTGCCAGCAGCGTCGACGTATACAATCAGCCCCAGCATTTT
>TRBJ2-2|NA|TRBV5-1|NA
CASKGDTPTGELFF
TGCGCCAGCAAGGGGGATACCCCCACCGGGGAGCTGTTTTTT
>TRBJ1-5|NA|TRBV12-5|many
CASAPSGGNQPQHF
TGTGCTAGTGCCCCGTCCGGGGGGAATCAGCCCCAGCATTTT
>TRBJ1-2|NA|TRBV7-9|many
CASSFGGGYTF
TGTGCCAGCAGCTTTGGAGGGGGCTACACCTTC
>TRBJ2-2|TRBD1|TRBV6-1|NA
CASSSDPGQGDTGELFF
TGTGCCAGCAGTTCAGACCCGGGACAGGGTGACACCGGGGAGCTGTTTTTT
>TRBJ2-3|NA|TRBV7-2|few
CASSTGSTDTQYF
TGTGCCAGCAGTACGGGGAGCACAGATACGCAGTATTTT
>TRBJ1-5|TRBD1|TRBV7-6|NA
CASSPGTGDSNQPQHF
TGTGCCAGCAGCCCCGGGACAGGGGATAGCAATCAGCCCCAGCATTTT
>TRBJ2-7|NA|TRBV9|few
CASSRTRGGEQYF
TGTGCCAGTTCTAGGACCCGAGGTGGCGAGCAGTACTTC
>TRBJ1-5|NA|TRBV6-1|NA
CASSTPARQPQHF
TGTGCCAGCAGTACCCCAGCCCGTCAGCCCCAGCATTTT
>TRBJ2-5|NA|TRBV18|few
CASSPRDTPLETQYF
TGTGCCAGCTCACCAAGGGACACCCCTCTGGAGACCCAGTACTTC
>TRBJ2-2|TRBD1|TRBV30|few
CAWSAGLQGAGELFF
TGTGCCTGGAGTGCCGGACTGCAGGGGGCCGGGGAGCTGTTTTTT
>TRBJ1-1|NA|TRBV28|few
CASKLLGQTEAFF
TGTGCCAGCAAGCTACTAGGGCAGACTGAAGCTTTCTTT
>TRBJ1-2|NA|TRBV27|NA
CASSSGPLENYGYTF
TGTGCCAGCAGTTCCGGCCCTCTGGAAAACTATGGCTACACCTTC
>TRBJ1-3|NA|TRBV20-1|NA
CSAYDPRGSGNTIYF
TGCAGTGCTTACGATCCCCGGGGCTCTGGAAACACCATATATTTT